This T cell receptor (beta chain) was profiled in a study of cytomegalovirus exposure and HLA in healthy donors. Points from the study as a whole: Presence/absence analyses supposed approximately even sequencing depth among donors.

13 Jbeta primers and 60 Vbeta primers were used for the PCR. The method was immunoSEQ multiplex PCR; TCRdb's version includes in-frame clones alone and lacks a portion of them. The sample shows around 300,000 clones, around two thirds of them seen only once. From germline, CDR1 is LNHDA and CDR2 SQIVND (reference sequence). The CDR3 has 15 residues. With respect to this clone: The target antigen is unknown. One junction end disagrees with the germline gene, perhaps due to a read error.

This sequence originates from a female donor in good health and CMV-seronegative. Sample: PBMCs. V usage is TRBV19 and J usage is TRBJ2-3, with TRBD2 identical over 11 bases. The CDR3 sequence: CASRIAGGPRDTQYF. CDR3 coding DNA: TGTGCCAGTAGAATAGCGGGAGGGCCCCGGGATACGCAGTATTTT.